This T cell receptor (beta chain) was observed in a study of T cells of healthy individuals. CDR3 size: 16 residues. Trimming removed 4 bases from V and 4 bases from J; junction bases left unmatched: 10. Germline CDR1 and CDR2: SEHNR and FQNEAQ (reference sequence). TCRdb re-called the 5' RACE reads through MiXCR, storing one row per CDR3 protein. The repertoire holds 60,000 to 75,000 distinct CDR3 sequences, roughly 17% seen once, with about 4.4% in the top ten. This clonotype occurred a few times. This sequence joins TRBV7-9 and TRBJ1-3, with 7 bases matching TRBD1. The clonotype was recovered from a human donor in good health. For the CDR3, the DNA is TGTGCCAGCAGCTCCGGGACAGTCTCCGCCGGAAACACCATATATTTT. It yields the protein CASSSGTVSAGNTIYF.